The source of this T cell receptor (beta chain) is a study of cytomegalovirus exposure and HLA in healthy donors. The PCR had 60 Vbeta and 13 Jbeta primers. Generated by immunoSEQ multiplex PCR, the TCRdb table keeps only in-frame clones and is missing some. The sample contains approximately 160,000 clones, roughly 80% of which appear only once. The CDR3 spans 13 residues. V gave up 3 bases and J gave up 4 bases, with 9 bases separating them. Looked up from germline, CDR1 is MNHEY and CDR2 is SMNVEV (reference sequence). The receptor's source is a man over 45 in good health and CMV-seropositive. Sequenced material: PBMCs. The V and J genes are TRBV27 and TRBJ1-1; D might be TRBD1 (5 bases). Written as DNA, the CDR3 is TGTGCCAGCAGTTTCTGGGGGGGCACTGAAGCTTTCTTT. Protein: CASSFWGGTEAFF.